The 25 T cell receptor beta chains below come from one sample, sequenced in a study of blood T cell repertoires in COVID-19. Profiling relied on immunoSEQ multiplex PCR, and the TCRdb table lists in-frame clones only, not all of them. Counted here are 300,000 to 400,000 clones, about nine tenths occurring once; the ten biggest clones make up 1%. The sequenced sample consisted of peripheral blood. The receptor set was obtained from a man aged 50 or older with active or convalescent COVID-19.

This CDR3 is CASSLNARYGYTF. CDR3 DNA: TGTGCCAGCAGTTTAAACGCCAGGTATGGCTACACCTTC. The V gene is TRBV28, the J gene TRBJ1-2; D gene ambiguous. The CDR3 covers 13 residues. The V and J ends lost 2 bases and 5 bases respectively, with 9 bases between them. CDR1 is MDHEN and CDR2 is SYDVKM in the germline V gene.

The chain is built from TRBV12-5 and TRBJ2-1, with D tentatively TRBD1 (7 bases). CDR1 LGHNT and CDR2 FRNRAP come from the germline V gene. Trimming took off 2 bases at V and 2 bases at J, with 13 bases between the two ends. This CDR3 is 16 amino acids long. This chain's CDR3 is CASGLSPGGTYNEQFF. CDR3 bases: TGTGCTAGTGGTTTGAGTCCAGGGGGGACCTACAATGAGCAGTTCTTC.

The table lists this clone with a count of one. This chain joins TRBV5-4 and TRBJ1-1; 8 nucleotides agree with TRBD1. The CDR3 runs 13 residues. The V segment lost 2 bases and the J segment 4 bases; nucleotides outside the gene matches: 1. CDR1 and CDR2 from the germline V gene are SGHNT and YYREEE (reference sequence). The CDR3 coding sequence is TGTGCCAGCAGCTTCACAGGGGGCACTGAAGCTTTCTTT. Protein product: CASSFTGGTEAFF.

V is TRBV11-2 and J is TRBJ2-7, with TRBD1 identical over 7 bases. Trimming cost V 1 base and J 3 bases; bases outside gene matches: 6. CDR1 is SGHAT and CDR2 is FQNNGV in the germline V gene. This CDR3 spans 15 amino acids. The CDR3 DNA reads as TGTGCCAGCAGCTTAGCCCCAACAGGGGACTACGAGCAGTACTTC. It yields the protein CASSLAPTGDYEQYF.

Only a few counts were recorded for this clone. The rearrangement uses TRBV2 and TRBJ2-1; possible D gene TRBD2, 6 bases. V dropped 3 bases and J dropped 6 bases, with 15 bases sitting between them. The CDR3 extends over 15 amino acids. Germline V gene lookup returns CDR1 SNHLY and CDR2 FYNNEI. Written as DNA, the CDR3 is TGTGCCAGCAGTGATCCCGGGAGTTCGTCCAATGAGCAGTTCTTC. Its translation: CASSDPGSSSNEQFF.

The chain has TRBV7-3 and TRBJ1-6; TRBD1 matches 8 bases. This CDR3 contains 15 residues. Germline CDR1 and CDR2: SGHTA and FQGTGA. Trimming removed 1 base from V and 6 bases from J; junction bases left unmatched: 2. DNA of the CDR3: TGTGCCAGCAGCTTAAGGGACAGGTCTAATTCACCCCTCCACTTT. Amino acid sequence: CASSLRDRSNSPLHF.

CDR3 sequence (DNA): TGTGCCTGGAGTGTTCTCCGCGGGGGGGCTGGAAACACCATATATTTT. Translated, it gives CAWSVLRGGAGNTIYF. The rearrangement uses TRBV30 and TRBJ1-3; TRBD1 is a possible D gene (5 bases). This CDR3 has 16 amino acids. Germline lookup yields CDR1 GTSNPN and CDR2 SVGIG (reference sequence). V was trimmed by 0 bases and J by 2 bases, leaving 14 bases between them.

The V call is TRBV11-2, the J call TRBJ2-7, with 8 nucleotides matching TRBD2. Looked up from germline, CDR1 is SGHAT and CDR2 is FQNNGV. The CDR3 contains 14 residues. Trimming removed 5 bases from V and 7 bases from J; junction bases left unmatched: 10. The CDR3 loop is CASSPTRLAREQYF. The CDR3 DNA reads TGTGCCAGCAGCCCGACCAGACTAGCGAGGGAGCAGTACTTC.

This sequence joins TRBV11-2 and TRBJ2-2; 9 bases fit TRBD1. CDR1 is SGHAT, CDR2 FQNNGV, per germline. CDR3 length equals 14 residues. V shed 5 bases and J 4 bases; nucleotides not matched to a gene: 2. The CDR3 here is CASSVDRGTGELFF. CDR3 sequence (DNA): TGTGCCAGCAGCGTGGACAGGGGCACCGGGGAGCTGTTTTTT. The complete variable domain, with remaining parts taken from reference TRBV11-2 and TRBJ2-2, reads EAGVAQSPRYKIIEKRQSVAFWCNPISGHATLYWYQQILGQGPKLLIQFQNNGVVDDSQLPKDRFSAERLKGVDSTLKIQPAKLEDSAVYLCASSVDRGTGELFFGEGSRLTVL.

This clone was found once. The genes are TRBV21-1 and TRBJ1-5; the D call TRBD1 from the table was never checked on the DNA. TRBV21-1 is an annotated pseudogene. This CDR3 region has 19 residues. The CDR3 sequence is CASSSHPGQGASGDQPQHF. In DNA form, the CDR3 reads TGTGCCAGCAGCAGTCACCCGGGACAGGGGGCCTCTGGCGATCAGCCCCAGCATTTT.

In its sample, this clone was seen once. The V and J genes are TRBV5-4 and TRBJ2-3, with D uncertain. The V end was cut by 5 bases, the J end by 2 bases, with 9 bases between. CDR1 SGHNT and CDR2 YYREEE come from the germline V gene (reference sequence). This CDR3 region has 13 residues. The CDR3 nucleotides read TGTGCCAGCAGACCTAGTAACACAGATACGCAGTATTTT. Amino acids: CASRPSNTDTQYF.

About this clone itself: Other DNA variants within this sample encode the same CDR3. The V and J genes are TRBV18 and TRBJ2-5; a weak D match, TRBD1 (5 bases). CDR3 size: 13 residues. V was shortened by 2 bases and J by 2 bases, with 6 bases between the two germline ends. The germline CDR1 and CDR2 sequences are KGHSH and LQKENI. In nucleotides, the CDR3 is TGTGCCAGCTCACCAGACAGACAAGAGACCCAGTACTTC. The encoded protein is CASSPDRQETQYF.

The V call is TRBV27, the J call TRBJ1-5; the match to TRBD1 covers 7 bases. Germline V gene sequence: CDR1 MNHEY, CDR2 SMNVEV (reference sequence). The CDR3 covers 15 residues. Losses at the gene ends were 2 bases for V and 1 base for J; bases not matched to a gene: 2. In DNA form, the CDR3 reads TGTGCCAGCAGTTTAGTGGGACAGAGCAATCAGCCCCAGCATTTT. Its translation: CASSLVGQSNQPQHF.

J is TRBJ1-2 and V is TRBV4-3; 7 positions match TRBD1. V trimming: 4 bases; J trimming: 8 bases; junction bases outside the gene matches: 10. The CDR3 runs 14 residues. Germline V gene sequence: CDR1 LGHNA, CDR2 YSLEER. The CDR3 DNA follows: TGCGCCAGCAGCCTCTCTAGTAACAGGGGCGGCTACACCTTC. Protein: CASSLSSNRGGYTF.

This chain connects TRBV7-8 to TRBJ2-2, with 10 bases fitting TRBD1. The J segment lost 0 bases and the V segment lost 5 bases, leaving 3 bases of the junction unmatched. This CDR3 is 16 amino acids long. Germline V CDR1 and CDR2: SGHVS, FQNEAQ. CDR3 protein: CASSRQGATNTGELFF. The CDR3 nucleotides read TGTGCCAGCAGCCGACAGGGGGCAACGAACACCGGGGAGCTGTTTTTT.

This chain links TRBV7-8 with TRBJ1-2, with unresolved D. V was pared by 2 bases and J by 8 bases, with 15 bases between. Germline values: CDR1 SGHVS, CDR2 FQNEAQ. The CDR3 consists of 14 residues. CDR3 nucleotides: TGTGCCAGCAGCTTACCGGGGAGCTCTAACGGCTACACCTTC. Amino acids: CASSLPGSSNGYTF.

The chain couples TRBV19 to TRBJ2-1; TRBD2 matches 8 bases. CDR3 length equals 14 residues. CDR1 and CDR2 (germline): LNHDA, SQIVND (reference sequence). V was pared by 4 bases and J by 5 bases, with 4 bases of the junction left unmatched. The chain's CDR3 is CASSTTSGNNEQFF. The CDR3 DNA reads TGTGCCAGTAGTACCACTAGCGGAAACAATGAGCAGTTCTTC.

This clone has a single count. In DNA form, the CDR3 reads TGCGCCAGCAGCCAAGGGGGCAAGGGCATTCAGTACTTC. It specifies CASSQGGKGIQYF. V and J are TRBV4-1 and TRBJ2-4; maybe TRBD1 (5 bases). CDR1 is MGHRA, CDR2 YSYEKL, per germline. The CDR3 is made up of 13 amino acids. V lost 1 base and J lost 9, with 10 bases in between.

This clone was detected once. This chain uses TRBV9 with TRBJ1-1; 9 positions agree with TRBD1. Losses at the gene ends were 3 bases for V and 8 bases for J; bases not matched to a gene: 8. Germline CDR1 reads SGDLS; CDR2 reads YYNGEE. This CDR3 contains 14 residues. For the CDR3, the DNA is TGTGCCAGCAGCGGGCTGACAGGGGGTGCCGAAGCTTTCTTT. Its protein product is CASSGLTGGAEAFF.

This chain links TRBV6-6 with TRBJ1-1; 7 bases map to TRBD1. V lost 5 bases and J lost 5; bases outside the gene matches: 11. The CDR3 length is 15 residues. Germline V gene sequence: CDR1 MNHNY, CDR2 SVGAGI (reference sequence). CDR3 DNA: TGTGCCAGCAGTAACTTTCAGGGGGATGGGACTGAAGCTTTCTTT. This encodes CASSNFQGDGTEAFF.

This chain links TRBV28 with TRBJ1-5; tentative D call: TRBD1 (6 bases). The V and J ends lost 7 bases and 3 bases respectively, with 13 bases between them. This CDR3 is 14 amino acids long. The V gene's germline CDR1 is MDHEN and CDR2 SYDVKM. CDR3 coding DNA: TGTGCCAGCAACCTTTGGGACACCAATCAGCCCCAGCATTTT. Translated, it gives CASNLWDTNQPQHF.

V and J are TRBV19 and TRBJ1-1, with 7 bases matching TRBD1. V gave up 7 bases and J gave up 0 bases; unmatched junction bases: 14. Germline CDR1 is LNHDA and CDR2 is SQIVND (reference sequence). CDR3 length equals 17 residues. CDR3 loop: CASTVRTGAFMNTEAFF. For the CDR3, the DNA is TGTGCCAGTACGGTGAGGACAGGTGCTTTTATGAACACTGAAGCTTTCTTT.

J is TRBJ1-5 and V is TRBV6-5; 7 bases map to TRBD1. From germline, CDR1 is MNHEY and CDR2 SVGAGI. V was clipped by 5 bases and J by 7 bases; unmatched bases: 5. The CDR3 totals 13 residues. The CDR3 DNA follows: TGTGCCAGCAGTCCCGCCAGGGGGCAGCCCCAGCATTTT. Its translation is CASSPARGQPQHF.

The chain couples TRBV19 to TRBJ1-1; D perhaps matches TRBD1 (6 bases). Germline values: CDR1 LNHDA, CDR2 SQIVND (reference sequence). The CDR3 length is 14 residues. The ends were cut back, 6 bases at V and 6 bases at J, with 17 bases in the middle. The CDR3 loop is CASRTGGYMAEAFF. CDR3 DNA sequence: TGTGCCAGTAGAACGGGGGGCTACATGGCTGAAGCTTTCTTT.

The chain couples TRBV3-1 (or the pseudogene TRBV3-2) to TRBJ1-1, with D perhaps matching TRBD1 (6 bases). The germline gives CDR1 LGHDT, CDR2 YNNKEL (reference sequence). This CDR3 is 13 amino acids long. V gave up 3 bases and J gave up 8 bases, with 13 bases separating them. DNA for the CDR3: TGTGCCAGCAGCCAGCAACAGGGCTTAGAAGCTTTCTTT. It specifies CASSQQQGLEAFF.